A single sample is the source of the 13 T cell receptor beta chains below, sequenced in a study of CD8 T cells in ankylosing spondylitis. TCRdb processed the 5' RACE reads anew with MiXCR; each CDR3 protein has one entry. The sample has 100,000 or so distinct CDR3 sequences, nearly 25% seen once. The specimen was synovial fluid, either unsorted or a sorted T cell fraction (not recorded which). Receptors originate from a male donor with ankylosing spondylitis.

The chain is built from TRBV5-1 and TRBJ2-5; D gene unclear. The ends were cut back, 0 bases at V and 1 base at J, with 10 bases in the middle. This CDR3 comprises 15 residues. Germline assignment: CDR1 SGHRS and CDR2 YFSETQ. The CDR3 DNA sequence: TGCGCCAGCAGCTTGGATCGGGCAGGCCAAGAGACCCAGTACTTC. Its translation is CASSLDRAGQETQYF. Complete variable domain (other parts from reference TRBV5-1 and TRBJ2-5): KAGVTQTPRYLIKTRGQQVTLSCSPISGHRSVSWYQQTPGQGLQFLFEYFSETQRNKGNFPGRFSGRQFSNSRSEMNVSTLELGDSALYLCASSLDRAGQETQYFGPGTRLLVL.

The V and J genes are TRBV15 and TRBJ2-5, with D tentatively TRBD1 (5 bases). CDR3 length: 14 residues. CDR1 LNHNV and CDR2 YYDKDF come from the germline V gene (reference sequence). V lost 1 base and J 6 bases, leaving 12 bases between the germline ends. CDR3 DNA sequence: TGTGCCACCAGCAGAGGAGACAGTATGAAGACCCAGTACTTC. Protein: CATSRGDSMKTQYF.

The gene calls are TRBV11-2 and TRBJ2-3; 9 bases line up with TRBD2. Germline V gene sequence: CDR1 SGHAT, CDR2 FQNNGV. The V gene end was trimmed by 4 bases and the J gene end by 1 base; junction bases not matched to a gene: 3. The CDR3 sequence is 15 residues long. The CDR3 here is CASSSIAGGTDTQYF. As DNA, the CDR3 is TGTGCCAGCAGCTCAATAGCGGGAGGCACAGATACGCAGTATTTT.

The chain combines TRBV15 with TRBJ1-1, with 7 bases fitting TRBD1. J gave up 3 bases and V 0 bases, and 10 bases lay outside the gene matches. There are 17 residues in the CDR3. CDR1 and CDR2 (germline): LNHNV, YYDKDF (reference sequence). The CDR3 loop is CATSREKAGGWDTEAFF. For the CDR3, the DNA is TGTGCCACCAGCAGAGAGAAGGCAGGGGGGTGGGACACTGAAGCTTTCTTT.

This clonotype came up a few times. The CDR3 region is CASSPRGQRRGYGYTF. CDR3 in DNA: TGTGCCAGCAGTCCGCGGGGACAACGACGGGGCTATGGCTACACCTTC. The chain is built from TRBV27 and TRBJ1-2; possibly TRBD1 for D (6 bases). Germline V gene sequence: CDR1 MNHEY, CDR2 SMNVEV (reference sequence). The CDR3 loop spans 16 amino acids. The V gene lost 5 bases and the J gene lost 4 bases, with 20 bases spanning the gap.

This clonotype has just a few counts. CDR3: CASSLDGRRGEQYF. The CDR3 DNA reads as TGTGCCAGCAGCTTGGATGGGAGGCGCGGCGAGCAGTACTTC. The chain uses TRBV5-7 and TRBJ2-7; D may be TRBD2 (6 bases). TRBV5-7 is known as an ORF, though its function is uncertain. This CDR3 has 14 residues. Deletions cut 0 bases from V and 6 bases from J, with 13 bases between.

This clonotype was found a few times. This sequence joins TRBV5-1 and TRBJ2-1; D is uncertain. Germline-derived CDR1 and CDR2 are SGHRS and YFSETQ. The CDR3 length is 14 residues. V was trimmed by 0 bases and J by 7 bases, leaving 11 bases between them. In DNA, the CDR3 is TGCGCCAGCAGCTTGGTTCAGGACCCTAATGAGCAGTTCTTC. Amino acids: CASSLVQDPNEQFF. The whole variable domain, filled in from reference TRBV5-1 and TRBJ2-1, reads KAGVTQTPRYLIKTRGQQVTLSCSPISGHRSVSWYQQTPGQGLQFLFEYFSETQRNKGNFPGRFSGRQFSNSRSEMNVSTLELGDSALYLCASSLVQDPNEQFFGPGTRLTVL.

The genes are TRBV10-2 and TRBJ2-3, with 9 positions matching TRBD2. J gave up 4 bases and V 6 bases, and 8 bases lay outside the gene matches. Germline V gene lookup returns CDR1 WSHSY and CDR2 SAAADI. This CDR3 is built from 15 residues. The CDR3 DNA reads TGCGCCAGCAGACGTTCTAGCGGGGCCGCAGATACGCAGTATTTT. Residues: CASRRSSGAADTQYF.

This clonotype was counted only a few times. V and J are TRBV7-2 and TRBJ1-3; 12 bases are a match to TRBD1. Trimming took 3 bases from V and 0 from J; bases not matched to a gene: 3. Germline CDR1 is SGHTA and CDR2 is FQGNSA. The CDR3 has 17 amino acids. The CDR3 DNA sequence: TGTGCCAGCAGCTTCGGGACAGGGGGCTTCTCTGGAAACACCATATATTTT. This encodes CASSFGTGGFSGNTIYF.

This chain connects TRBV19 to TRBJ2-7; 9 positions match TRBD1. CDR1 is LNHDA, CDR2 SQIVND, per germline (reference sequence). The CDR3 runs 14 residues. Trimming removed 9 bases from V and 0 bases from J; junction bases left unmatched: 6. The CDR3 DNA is TGTGCCAGCAGAGACAGGGGGAACTCCTACGAGCAGTACTTC. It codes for CASRDRGNSYEQYF. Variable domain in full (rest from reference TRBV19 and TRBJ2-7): DGGITQSPKYLFRKEGQNVTLSCEQNLNHDAMYWYRQDPGQGLRLIYYSQIVNDFQKGDIAEGYSVSREKKESFPLTVTSAQKNPTAFYLCASRDRGNSYEQYFGPGTRLTVT.

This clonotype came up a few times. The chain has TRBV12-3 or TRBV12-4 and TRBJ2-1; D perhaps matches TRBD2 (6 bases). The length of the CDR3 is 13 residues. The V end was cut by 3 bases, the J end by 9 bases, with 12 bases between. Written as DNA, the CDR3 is TGTGCCAGCAGTTTTAAGGCTAGCGCTGAGCAGTTCTTC. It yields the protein CASSFKASAEQFF.

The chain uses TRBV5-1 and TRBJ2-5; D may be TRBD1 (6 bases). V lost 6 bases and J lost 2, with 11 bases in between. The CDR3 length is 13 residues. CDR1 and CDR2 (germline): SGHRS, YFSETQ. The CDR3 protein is CASTLDRQETQYF. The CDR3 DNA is TGCGCCAGCACCCTGGACAGACAAGAGACCCAGTACTTC.

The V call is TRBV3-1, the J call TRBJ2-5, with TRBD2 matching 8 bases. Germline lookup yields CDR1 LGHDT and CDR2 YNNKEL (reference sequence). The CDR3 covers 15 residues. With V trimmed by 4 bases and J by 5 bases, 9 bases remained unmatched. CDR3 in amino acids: CASSPPAGGIETQYF. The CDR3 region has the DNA TGTGCCAGCAGCCCCCCCGCGGGAGGCATCGAGACCCAGTACTTC.